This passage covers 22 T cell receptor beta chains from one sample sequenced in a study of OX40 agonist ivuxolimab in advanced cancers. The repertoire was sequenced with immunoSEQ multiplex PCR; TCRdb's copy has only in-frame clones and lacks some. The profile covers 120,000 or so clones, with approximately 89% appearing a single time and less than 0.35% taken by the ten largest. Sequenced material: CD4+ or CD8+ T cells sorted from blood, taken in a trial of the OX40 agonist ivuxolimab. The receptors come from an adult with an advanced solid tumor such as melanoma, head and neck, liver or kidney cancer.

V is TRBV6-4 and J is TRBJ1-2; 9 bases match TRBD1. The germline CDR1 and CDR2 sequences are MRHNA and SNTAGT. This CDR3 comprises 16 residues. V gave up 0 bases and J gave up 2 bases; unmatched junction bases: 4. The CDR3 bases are TGTGCCAGCAGTGACTCGAAGGGACAGGGAAACTATGGCTACACCTTC. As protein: CASSDSKGQGNYGYTF.

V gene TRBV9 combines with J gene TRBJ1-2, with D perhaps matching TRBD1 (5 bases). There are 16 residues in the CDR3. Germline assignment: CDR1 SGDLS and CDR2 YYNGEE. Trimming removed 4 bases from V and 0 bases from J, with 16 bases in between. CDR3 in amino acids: CASSNDPTDSNYGYTF. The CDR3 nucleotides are TGTGCCAGCAGCAACGACCCGACAGATTCTAACTATGGCTACACCTTC.

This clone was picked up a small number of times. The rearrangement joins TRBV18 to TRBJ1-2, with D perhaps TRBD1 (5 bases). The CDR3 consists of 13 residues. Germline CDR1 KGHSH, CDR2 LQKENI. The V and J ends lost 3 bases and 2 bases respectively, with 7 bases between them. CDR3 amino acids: CASSPDRNYGYTF. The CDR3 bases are TGTGCCAGCTCACCCGACAGAAACTATGGCTACACCTTC.

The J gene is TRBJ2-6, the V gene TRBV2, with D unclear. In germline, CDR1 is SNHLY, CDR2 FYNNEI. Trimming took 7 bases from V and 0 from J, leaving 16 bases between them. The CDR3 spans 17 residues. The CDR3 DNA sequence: TGTGCCAGCAAGATTGAGGAGCTACACTCTGGGGCCAACGTCCTGACTTTC. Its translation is CASKIEELHSGANVLTF.

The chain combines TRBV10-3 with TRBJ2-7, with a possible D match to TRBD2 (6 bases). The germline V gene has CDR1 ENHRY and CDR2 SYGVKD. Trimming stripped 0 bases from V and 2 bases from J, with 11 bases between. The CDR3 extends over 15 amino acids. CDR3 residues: CAISESRDFPYEQYF. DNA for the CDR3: TGTGCCATCAGTGAGTCCCGGGACTTCCCCTACGAGCAGTACTTC.

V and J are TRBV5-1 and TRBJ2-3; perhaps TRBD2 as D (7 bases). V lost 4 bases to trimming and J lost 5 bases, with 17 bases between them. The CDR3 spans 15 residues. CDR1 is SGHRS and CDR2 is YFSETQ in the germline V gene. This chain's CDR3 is CASSVGGGAGDTQYF. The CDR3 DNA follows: TGCGCCAGCAGCGTAGGTGGGGGGGCTGGAGATACGCAGTATTTT.

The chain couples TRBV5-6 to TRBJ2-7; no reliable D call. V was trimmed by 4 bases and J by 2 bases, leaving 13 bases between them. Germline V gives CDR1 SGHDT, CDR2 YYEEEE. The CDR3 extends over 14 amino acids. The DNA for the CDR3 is TGTGCCAGCAGCCTAAAGGGTTCCCCCTACGAGCAGTACTTC. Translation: CASSLKGSPYEQYF.

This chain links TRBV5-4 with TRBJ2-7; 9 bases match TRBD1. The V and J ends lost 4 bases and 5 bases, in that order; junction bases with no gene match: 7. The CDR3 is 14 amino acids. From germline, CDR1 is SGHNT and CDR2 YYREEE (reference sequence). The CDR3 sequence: CASSRDREPHEQYF. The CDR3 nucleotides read TGTGCCAGCAGCAGGGACAGGGAACCTCACGAGCAGTACTTC.

CDR3 sequence: CASSLWPSGGTDTQYF. The CDR3 coding sequence is TGTGCCAGCAGCTTATGGCCTAGCGGGGGCACAGATACGCAGTATTTT. This chain joins TRBV7-3 and TRBJ2-3; TRBD2 agrees at 9 bases. Germline lookup yields CDR1 SGHTA and CDR2 FQGTGA. This CDR3 contains 16 residues. J gave up 1 base and V 2 bases, and 4 bases lay outside the gene matches.

CDR3: CASTTLSRYAYEQYF. The CDR3 DNA sequence: TGTGCCAGCACCACCCTAAGCCGTTACGCCTACGAGCAGTACTTC. V is TRBV7-8 and J is TRBJ2-7, with D unresolved. Per the germline V gene, CDR1 is SGHVS and CDR2 is FQNEAQ. This CDR3 contains 15 residues. With 7 bases removed from V and 2 bases from J, the gap between germline ends came to 18 bases. Full variable domain (outside the CDR3, taken from reference TRBV7-8 and TRBJ2-7): GAGVSQSPRYKVAKRGQDVALRCDPISGHVSLFWYQQALGQGPEFLTYFQNEAQLDKSGLPSDRFFAERPEGSVSTLKIQRTQQEDSAVYLCASTTLSRYAYEQYFGPGTRLTVT.

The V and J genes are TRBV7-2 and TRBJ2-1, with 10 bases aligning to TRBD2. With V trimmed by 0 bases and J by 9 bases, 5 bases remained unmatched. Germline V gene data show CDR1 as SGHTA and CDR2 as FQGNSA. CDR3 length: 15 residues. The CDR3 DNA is TGTGCCAGCAGCTTAGCTAGCGGGAGGTTGGTTGAGCAGTTCTTC. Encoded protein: CASSLASGRLVEQFF. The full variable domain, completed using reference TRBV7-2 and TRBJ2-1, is GAGVSQSPSNKVTEKGKDVELRCDPISGHTALYWYRQSLGQGLEFLIYFQGNSAPDKSGLPSDRFSAERTGGSVSTLTIQRTQQEDSAVYLCASSLASGRLVEQFFGPGTRLTVL.

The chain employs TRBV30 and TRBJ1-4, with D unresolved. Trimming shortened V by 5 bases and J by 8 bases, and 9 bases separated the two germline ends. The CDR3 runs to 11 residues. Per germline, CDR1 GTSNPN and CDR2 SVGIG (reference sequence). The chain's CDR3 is CAWGPLEKLFF. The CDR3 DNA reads TGTGCCTGGGGCCCTCTCGAAAAACTGTTTTTT. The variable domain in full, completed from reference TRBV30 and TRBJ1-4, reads SQTIHQWPATLVQPVGSPLSLECTVEGTSNPNLYWYRQAAGRGLQLLFYSVGIGQISSEVPQNLSASRPQDRQFILSSKKLLLSDSGFYLCAWGPLEKLFFGSGTQLSVL.

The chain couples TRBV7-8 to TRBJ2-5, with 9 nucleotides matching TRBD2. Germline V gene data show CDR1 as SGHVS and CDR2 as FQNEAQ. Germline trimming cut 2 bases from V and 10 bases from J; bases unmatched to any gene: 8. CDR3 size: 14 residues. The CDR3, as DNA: TGTGCCAGCAGCTTATGGCGGGAGGGCGATTTCCAGTACTTC. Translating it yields CASSLWREGDFQYF.

CDR3 DNA sequence: TGTGCCAGCAGCTTCCGACAGGGAGCTTACGAGCAGTACTTC. Protein sequence: CASSFRQGAYEQYF. The chain is built from TRBV7-2 and TRBJ2-7; 7 bases agree with TRBD1. Germline V gives CDR1 SGHTA, CDR2 FQGNSA. The CDR3 is made up of 14 amino acids. The ends lost 3 bases at V and 4 bases at J; junction bases unmatched: 6.

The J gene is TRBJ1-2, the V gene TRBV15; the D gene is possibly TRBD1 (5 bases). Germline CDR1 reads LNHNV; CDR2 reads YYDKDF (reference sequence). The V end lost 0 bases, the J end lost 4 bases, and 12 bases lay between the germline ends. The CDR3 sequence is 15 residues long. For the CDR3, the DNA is TGTGCCACCAGCAGAGATAGGGGAGAACTCTATGGCTACACCTTC. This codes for CATSRDRGELYGYTF.

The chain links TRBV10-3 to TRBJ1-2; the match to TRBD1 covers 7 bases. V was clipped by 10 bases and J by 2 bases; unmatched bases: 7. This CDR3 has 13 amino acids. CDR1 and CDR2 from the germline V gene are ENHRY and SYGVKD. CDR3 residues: CATGKQGNYGYTF. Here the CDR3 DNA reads TGTGCCACGGGAAAACAGGGGAACTATGGCTACACCTTC.

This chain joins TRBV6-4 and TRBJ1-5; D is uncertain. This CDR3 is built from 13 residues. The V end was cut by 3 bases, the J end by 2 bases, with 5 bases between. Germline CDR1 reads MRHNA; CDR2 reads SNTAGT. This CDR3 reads CASSEGCNQPQHF. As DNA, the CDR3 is TGTGCCAGCAGTGAGGGGTGCAATCAGCCCCAGCATTTT.

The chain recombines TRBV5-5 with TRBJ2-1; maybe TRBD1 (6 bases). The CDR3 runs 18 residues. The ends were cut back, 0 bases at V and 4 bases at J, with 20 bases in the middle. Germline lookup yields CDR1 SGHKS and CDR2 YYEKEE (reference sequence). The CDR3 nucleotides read TGTGCCAGCAGCTTGGGGACAGTAGGCAGGGAGAGATACAATGAGCAGTTCTTC. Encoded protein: CASSLGTVGRERYNEQFF.

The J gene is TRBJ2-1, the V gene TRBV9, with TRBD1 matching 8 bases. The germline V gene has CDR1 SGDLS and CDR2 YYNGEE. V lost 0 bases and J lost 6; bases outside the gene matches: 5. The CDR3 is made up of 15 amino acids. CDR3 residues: CASSVETQGVNEQFF. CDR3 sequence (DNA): TGTGCCAGCAGCGTAGAGACACAGGGGGTCAATGAGCAGTTCTTC.

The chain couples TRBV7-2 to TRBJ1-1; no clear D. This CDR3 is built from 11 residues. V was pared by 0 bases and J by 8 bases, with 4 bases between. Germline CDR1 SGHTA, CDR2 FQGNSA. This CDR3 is CASSLAEEAFF. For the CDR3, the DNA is TGTGCCAGCAGCTTAGCCGAAGAAGCTTTCTTT.

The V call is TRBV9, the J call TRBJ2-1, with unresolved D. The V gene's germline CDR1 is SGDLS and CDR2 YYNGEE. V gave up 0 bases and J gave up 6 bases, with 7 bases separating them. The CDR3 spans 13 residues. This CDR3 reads CASSVGAFNEQFF. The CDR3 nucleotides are TGTGCCAGCAGCGTAGGTGCCTTCAATGAGCAGTTCTTC.

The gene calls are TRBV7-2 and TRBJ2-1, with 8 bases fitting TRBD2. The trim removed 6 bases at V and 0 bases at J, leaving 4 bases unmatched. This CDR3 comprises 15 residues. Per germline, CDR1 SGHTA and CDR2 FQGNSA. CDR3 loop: CASSPGGSSYNEQFF. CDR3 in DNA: TGTGCCAGCAGTCCGGGGGGGAGCTCCTACAATGAGCAGTTCTTC.